This T cell receptor beta chain was obtained from a study of cytomegalovirus exposure and HLA in healthy donors. General study points: Further analysis, carried out later, found HLA-associated TCR beta chains more clonally expanded than equally common other chains.

V was clipped by 7 bases and J by 7 bases; unmatched bases: 7. Germline V gene lookup returns CDR1 MDHEN and CDR2 SYDVKM. This CDR3 is 13 amino acids long. Researchers ran the PCR with 60 Vbeta and 13 Jbeta primers. Assay used: immunoSEQ multiplex PCR; TCRdb lists only in-frame clones, some missing. The sample includes roughly 120,000 clones, around 82% seen only once; the top ten take about 10%. To note about this clone: Antigen: not known.

The source of this sequence is a male donor in good health and CMV-seropositive. This chain links TRBV28 with TRBJ2-1; 7 nucleotides agree with TRBD2. The specimen sequenced was PBMCs. CDR3 DNA: TGTGCCAGCACGGCGGGAGTTTGGAATGAGCAGTTCTTC. Its protein is CASTAGVWNEQFF.